This record looks at one T cell receptor (beta chain) sequence and its context. Recruitment covered 20 to 25 US areas and drew participants whose ages spanned 18 to 89 years. What the recovered Cohort 3 donors had was two negative PCRs, clearance, or symptom resolution. These data come from a study of blood T cell repertoires in COVID-19. Study-wide context: The analysed material was cDNA or gDNA that came from T cells, B-cell-depleted T cells, or PBMCs.

This CDR3 has 17 amino acids. Germline-derived CDR1 and CDR2 are SNHLY and FYNNEI. V lost 3 bases, J lost 5 bases, and 22 bases lay in between. Original methodology: The assay estimated nucleated cells by amplifying reference gene primers. Measured with immunoSEQ multiplex PCR; TCRdb has only the in-frame clones, and not every one. From that table come the V and J calls and clone size; the DNA was used to work out D and trimming. The sample holds approximately 390,000 clones, about 83% seen once. The chain uses TRBV2 and TRBJ1-2; D is perhaps TRBD1 (5 bases). Sequencing was done on a sample of PBMCs or T cells enriched from blood (not recorded which). This TCR was recovered from a woman in her 50s who had recovered from COVID-19. CDR3 protein: CASSEWEGYGPAYGYTF. DNA of the CDR3: TGTGCCAGCAGTGAGTGGGAGGGGTACGGTCCTGCTTATGGCTACACCTTC.